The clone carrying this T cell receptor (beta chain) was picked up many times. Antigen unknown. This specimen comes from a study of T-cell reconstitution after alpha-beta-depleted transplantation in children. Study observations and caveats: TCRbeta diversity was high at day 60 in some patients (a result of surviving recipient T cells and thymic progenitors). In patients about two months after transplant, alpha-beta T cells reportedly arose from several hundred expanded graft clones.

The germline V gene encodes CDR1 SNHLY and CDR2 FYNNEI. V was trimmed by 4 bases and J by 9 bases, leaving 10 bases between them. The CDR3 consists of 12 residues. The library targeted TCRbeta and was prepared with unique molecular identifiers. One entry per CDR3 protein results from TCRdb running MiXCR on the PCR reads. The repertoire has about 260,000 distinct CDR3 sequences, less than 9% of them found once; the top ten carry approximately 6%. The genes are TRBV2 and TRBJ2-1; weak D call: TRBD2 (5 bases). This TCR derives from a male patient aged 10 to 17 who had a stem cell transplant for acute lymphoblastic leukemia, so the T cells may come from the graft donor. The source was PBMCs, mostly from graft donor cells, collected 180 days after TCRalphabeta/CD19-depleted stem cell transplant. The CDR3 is CASSALAVEQFF. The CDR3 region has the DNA TGTGCCAGCAGTGCCCTAGCTGTTGAGCAGTTCTTC.